The 26 T cell receptor beta chains listed next were all sequenced from one sample in a study of cytomegalovirus exposure and HLA in healthy donors. Primers included in the PCR were 60 Vbeta and 13 Jbeta primers. Some clones are missing from TCRdb's copy, which holds only in-frame ones; the method was immunoSEQ multiplex PCR. Counted here are more than 150,000 clones, around 82% occurring once; the ten biggest clones make up about 6.1%. Material for sequencing was PBMCs. Receptors originate from a woman aged 45-59 years in good health and CMV-seropositive.

This clone has only one observation. The chain uses TRBV30 and TRBJ1-2; 7 positions match TRBD1. The CDR3 contains 13 residues. Germline values: CDR1 GTSNPN, CDR2 SVGIG (reference sequence). The J segment lost 1 base and the V segment lost 5 bases, leaving 4 bases of the junction unmatched. Written as DNA, the CDR3 is TGTGCCTGGGGACAGGCTTATAACTATGGCTACACCTTC. Translated: CAWGQAYNYGYTF.

This clone appeared once. V and J are TRBV19 and TRBJ2-7; TRBD2 agrees at 7 bases. The CDR3 has 13 residues. Losses at the gene ends were 6 bases for V and 3 bases for J; bases not matched to a gene: 5. Germline-derived CDR1 and CDR2 are LNHDA and SQIVND (reference sequence). The CDR3 is CASRMAGVYEQYF. For the CDR3, the DNA is TGTGCCAGTAGGATGGCGGGGGTCTACGAGCAGTACTTC.

V is TRBV7-9 and J is TRBJ2-7; tentative D call: TRBD1 (7 bases). The germline gives CDR1 SEHNR, CDR2 FQNEAQ (reference sequence). The V and J ends lost 5 bases and 2 bases respectively, with 19 bases between them. The CDR3 consists of 16 residues. CDR3 loop: CASSRRRGASTYEQYF. DNA for the CDR3: TGTGCCAGCAGCCGCCGCAGGGGGGCTAGTACCTACGAGCAGTACTTC. Supplemented by reference TRBV7-9 and TRBJ2-7, the full variable domain reads DTGVSQNPRHKITKRGQNVTFRCDPISEHNRLYWYRQTLGQGPEFLTYFQNEAQLEKSRLLSDRFSAERPKGSFSTLEIQRTEQGDSAMYLCASSRRRGASTYEQYFGPGTRLTVT.

The chain uses TRBV29-1 and TRBJ1-1, with D perhaps TRBD1 (5 bases). This CDR3 contains 11 residues. The V gene's germline CDR1 is SQVTM and CDR2 ANQGSEA. V lost 4 bases to trimming and J lost 11 bases, with 14 bases between them. The DNA for the CDR3 is TGCAGCGTTGCTGACAGAACATGGGCTTTCTTT. Encoded protein: CSVADRTWAFF.

The rearrangement links TRBV2 to TRBJ2-1, with 13 bases identical to TRBD2. The CDR3 has 16 residues. Germline CDR1 SNHLY, CDR2 FYNNEI. Trimming at V came to 11 bases and at J to 5 bases, leaving 12 bases not matched to a gene. The CDR3 spells CASNYGLAGANNEQFF. Written as DNA, the CDR3 is TGTGCCTCTAACTACGGACTAGCGGGGGCTAACAATGAGCAGTTCTTC.

This sequence joins TRBV18 and TRBJ1-5, with 8 bases matching TRBD1. V dropped 9 bases and J dropped 7; count of bases not matched to a gene: 8. Germline CDR1 is KGHSH and CDR2 is LQKENI. The CDR3 is 13 residues long. The CDR3 coding sequence is TGTGCCAGTTCAGGACAGGGAGGCCAGCCCCAGCATTTT. The encoded protein is CASSGQGGQPQHF.

The V call is TRBV10-3, the J call TRBJ1-1; 8 nucleotides line up with TRBD1. CDR1 ENHRY and CDR2 SYGVKD come from the germline V gene. V shed 7 bases, J shed 1 base, and the junction held 8 bases outside the gene matches. The CDR3 length is 15 residues. The CDR3 loop reads CAITSAGTGNTEAFF. In DNA form, the CDR3 reads TGTGCCATCACCTCGGCCGGGACAGGGAACACTGAAGCTTTCTTT.

The chain recombines TRBV15 with TRBJ2-3; possible D gene TRBD1, 6 bases. V shed 1 base and J shed 2 bases, with 10 bases lying between them. CDR1 is LNHNV and CDR2 is YYDKDF in the germline V gene (reference sequence). The CDR3 contains 15 residues. DNA of the CDR3: TGTGCCACCAGCAGAGTCACAGGGATCACAGATACGCAGTATTTT. Translation: CATSRVTGITDTQYF.

The CDR3 is CASSYYPSGTYNEQFF. CDR3 in DNA: TGTGCCAGCAGTTACTATCCTAGCGGAACCTACAATGAGCAGTTCTTC. This rearrangement joins TRBV6-5 to TRBJ2-1, with TRBD2 identical over 7 bases. The germline V gene encodes CDR1 MNHEY and CDR2 SVGAGI. The CDR3 totals 16 residues. Trimming removed 1 base from V and 2 bases from J; junction bases left unmatched: 5.

The chain recombines TRBV4-1 with TRBJ1-1; D not certain. Germline values: CDR1 MGHRA, CDR2 YSYEKL. The CDR3 length is 11 residues. The V gene lost 1 base and the J gene lost 9 bases, with 6 bases spanning the gap. The CDR3 nucleotides read TGCGCCAGCAGCCAAGGCGGCAAAGCTTTCTTT. The encoded protein is CASSQGGKAFF.

V usage is TRBV7-3 and J usage is TRBJ2-2; D is uncertain. The germline V gene encodes CDR1 SGHTA and CDR2 FQGTGA. The CDR3 runs 12 residues. Trimming removed 4 bases at V and 2 bases at J, with 2 bases between. The DNA of the CDR3 is TGTGCCAGCAGCTCAAACACCGGGGAGCTGTTTTTT. This translates into CASSSNTGELFF. The complete variable domain, with remaining parts taken from reference TRBV7-3 and TRBJ2-2, reads GAGVSQTPSNKVTEKGKYVELRCDPISGHTALYWYRQSLGQGPEFLIYFQGTGAADDSGLPNDRFFAVRPEGSVSTLKIQRTERGDSAVYLCASSSNTGELFFGEGSRLTVL.

The chain joins TRBV5-6 to TRBJ1-2, with unresolved D. From germline, CDR1 is SGHDT and CDR2 YYEEEE. The CDR3 totals 17 residues. Trimming took off 0 bases at V and 5 bases at J, with 20 bases between the two ends. The CDR3 coding sequence is TGTGCCAGCAGCTTGGATCCCCATGGCGGGGATCTATATGGCTACACCTTC. Translation: CASSLDPHGGDLYGYTF.

The CDR3 DNA reads TGTGCCAGCAGCTTAGTACAGGGTTTCGTCGGGGAGCTGTTTTTT. Translation gives CASSLVQGFVGELFF. The rearrangement uses TRBV11-2 and TRBJ2-2, with a possible D match to TRBD1 (6 bases). The CDR3 extends over 15 amino acids. CDR1 and CDR2 from the germline V gene are SGHAT and FQNNGV. V gave up 1 base and J gave up 7 bases, with 13 bases separating them.

The V call is TRBV9, the J call TRBJ1-2; D might be TRBD1 (6 bases). CDR3 length: 14 residues. V was cut by 6 bases and J by 4 bases, with 16 bases left in between. Germline lookup yields CDR1 SGDLS and CDR2 YYNGEE. The CDR3 nucleotides are TGTGCCAGCACACAACAGGGAATAAGCTATGGCTACACCTTC. Amino acids: CASTQQGISYGYTF.

J is TRBJ2-2 and V is TRBV15; D unclear. The V and J ends lost 6 bases and 6 bases respectively, with 5 bases between them. Germline V lookup: CDR1 LNHNV, CDR2 YYDKDF (reference sequence). The CDR3 covers 11 residues. CDR3 loop: CATRAPGELFF. In nucleotides, the CDR3 is TGTGCCACCAGGGCCCCCGGGGAGCTGTTTTTT. Using reference TRBV15 and TRBJ2-2 for the parts outside the CDR3, the full variable domain is DAMVIQNPRYQVTQFGKPVTLSCSQTLNHNVMYWYQQKSSQAPKLLFHYYDKDFNNEADTPDNFQSRRPNTSFCFLDIRSPGLGDTAMYLCATRAPGELFFGEGSRLTVL.

The genes are TRBV25-1 and TRBJ2-1; D is perhaps TRBD1 (6 bases). The CDR3 covers 18 residues. The germline V gene encodes CDR1 MGHDK and CDR2 SYGVNS. V lost 1 base to trimming and J lost 4 bases, with 20 bases between them. The CDR3 reads CASSELNAGETPYNEQFF. The CDR3 DNA follows: TGTGCCAGCAGTGAATTGAACGCAGGGGAAACCCCGTACAATGAGCAGTTCTTC.

This clone showed up just once. This rearrangement joins TRBV2 to TRBJ1-5; weak D call: TRBD1 (5 bases). The V and J ends lost 6 bases and 6 bases respectively, with 21 bases between them. Germline values: CDR1 SNHLY, CDR2 FYNNEI. The CDR3 totals 16 residues. The DNA for the CDR3 is TGTGCCAGCAGGAGGGACGGCATTAAAGCGGGTCAGCCCCAGCATTTT. It codes for CASRRDGIKAGQPQHF.

The chain joins TRBV12-5 to TRBJ1-1, with D maybe TRBD1 (5 bases). CDR3 length: 17 residues. The germline V gene has CDR1 LGHNT and CDR2 FRNRAP. V lost 2 bases and J 3 bases, leaving 19 bases between the germline ends. The CDR3 DNA reads TGTGCTAGTGGTTTGTTCCGGAAGCTTGGGGGGGACACTGAAGCTTTCTTT. The encoded protein is CASGLFRKLGGDTEAFF.

This chain joins TRBV4-2 and TRBJ2-7; TRBD1 aligns across 9 bases. In germline, CDR1 is LGHNA, CDR2 YNFKEQ. The CDR3 consists of 14 residues. Trimming at V came to 3 bases and at J to 6 bases, leaving 6 bases not matched to a gene. CDR3 loop: CASSHLQGAGEQYF. The CDR3 DNA sequence: TGTGCCAGCAGCCATCTACAGGGGGCTGGCGAGCAGTACTTC.

The CDR3 loop reads CASSLRGINQPQHF. The CDR3 bases are TGTGCCAGCAGCTTAAGGGGAATCAATCAGCCCCAGCATTTT. The chain recombines TRBV5-6 with TRBJ1-5, with a weak D call TRBD1 (5 bases). CDR1 is SGHDT and CDR2 is YYEEEE in the germline V gene. V was cut by 2 bases and J by 3 bases, with 9 bases left in between. The CDR3 contains 14 residues.

The rearrangement joins TRBV15 to TRBJ1-5; D call uncertain. The germline CDR1 and CDR2 sequences are LNHNV and YYDKDF (reference sequence). The CDR3 is 17 amino acids. V dropped 3 bases and J dropped 3 bases, with 18 bases sitting between them. In nucleotides, the CDR3 is TGTGCCACCAGCAGCCGCCGGACCCTGGAGGCCAATCAGCCCCAGCATTTT. It encodes CATSSRRTLEANQPQHF.

This clone came up once. The chain links TRBV10-3 to TRBJ2-2; 9 bases are a match to TRBD1. This CDR3 contains 15 residues. Germline values: CDR1 ENHRY, CDR2 SYGVKD. The ends lost 3 bases at V and 5 bases at J; junction bases unmatched: 4. CDR3 nucleotides: TGTGCCATCAGTGAACAGGGGGCGCGAACCGGGGAGCTGTTTTTT. As protein: CAISEQGARTGELFF.

The gene calls are TRBV7-2 and TRBJ1-6; D uncertain. CDR1 is SGHTA, CDR2 FQGNSA, per germline. V was cut by 1 base and J by 7 bases, with 20 bases left in between. The CDR3 extends over 18 amino acids. CDR3 region: CASSLGVFWANRNSPLHF. The CDR3 coding sequence is TGTGCCAGCAGCTTAGGGGTTTTTTGGGCGAATCGCAATTCACCCCTCCACTTT.

The chain has TRBV5-6 and TRBJ2-7; weak D call: TRBD2 (5 bases). V was clipped by 5 bases and J by 2 bases, with 11 bases between them. Germline V gives CDR1 SGHDT, CDR2 YYEEEE. This CDR3 region has 13 residues. CDR3 in DNA: TGTGCCAGCAGACCCGGGGAGACCTACGAGCAGTACTTC. This gives the protein CASRPGETYEQYF.

V gene TRBV9 combines with J gene TRBJ2-1; 9 nucleotides align to TRBD2. The ends lost 7 bases at V and 4 bases at J; junction bases unmatched: 3. The CDR3 is 13 amino acids. CDR1 SGDLS and CDR2 YYNGEE come from the germline V gene. The CDR3 DNA reads as TGTGCCAGCGCGGGGGGGCCTTACAATGAGCAGTTCTTC. Amino acid sequence: CASAGGPYNEQFF.

V usage is TRBV6-1 and J usage is TRBJ1-2, with 11 bases matching TRBD1. The CDR3 covers 14 residues. V dropped 7 bases and J dropped 6; count of bases not matched to a gene: 7. Germline values: CDR1 MNHNS, CDR2 SASEGT. The CDR3 loop reads CASTLDRGRDGYTF. The CDR3 DNA follows: TGTGCCAGCACCCTGGACAGGGGGCGCGATGGCTACACCTTC.